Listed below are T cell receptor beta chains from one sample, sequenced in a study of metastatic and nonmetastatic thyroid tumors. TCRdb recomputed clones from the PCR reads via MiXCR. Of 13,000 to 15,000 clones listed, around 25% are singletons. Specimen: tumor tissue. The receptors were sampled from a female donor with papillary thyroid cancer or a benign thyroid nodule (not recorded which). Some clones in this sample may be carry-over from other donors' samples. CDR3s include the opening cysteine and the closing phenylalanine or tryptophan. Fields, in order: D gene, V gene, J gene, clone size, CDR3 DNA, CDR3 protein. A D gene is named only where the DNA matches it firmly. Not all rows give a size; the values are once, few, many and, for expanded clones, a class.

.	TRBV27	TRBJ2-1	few	TGTGCCAGCAGTTGGATGGATGATCAGTTCTTC	CASSWMDDQFF
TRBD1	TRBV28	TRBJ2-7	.	TGTGCCAGCAGTTCCGGACAGGGACACGAGCAGTACTTC	CASSSGQGHEQYF
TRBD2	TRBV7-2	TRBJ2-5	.	TGTGCCAGCAGCTACCTAGCGGAAGAGACCCAGTACTTC	CASSYLAEETQYF
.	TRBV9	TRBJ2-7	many	TGTGCCAGCAGCGTAACAGGGAGTTACGAGCAGTACTTC	CASSVTGSYEQYF
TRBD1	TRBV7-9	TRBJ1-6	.	TGTGCCAGCAGCTCCCAGGGGGCGGTTAATTCACCCCTCCACTTT	CASSSQGAVNSPLHF
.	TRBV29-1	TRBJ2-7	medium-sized	TGCAGCGTAGCGACCGAGTACGAGCAGTACTTC	CSVATEYEQYF
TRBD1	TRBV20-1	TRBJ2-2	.	TGCAGTGCTAATGACAGGGGAGGGAACACCGGGGAGCTGTTTTTT	CSANDRGGNTGELFF
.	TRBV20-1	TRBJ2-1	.	TGCAGTGCTAGGGGGGCACAGTATAAATACAATGAGCAGTTCTTC	CSARGAQYKYNEQFF
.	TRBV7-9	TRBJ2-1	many	TGTGCCAGCACCACCGGGGGCGGACGTTACAATGAGCAGTTCTTC	CASTTGGGRYNEQFF
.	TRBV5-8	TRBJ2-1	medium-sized	TGTGCCAGCAGCTTCGGGCTACTAGCTTCTTCCTACAATGAGCAGTTCTTC	CASSFGLLASSYNEQFF
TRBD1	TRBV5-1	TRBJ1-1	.	TGCGCCAGCAGCTTGGCGGTACGGACAGGGTCTGAAGCTTTCTTT	CASSLAVRTGSEAFF
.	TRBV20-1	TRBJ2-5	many	TGCAGTGCTAGAGATCTCACTAGCTTTGGGCTGCAAGGAGAGACCCAGTACTTC	CSARDLTSFGLQGETQYF
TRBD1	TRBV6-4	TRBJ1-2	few	TGTGCCAGCAGTGAAATGGACAGGTCCCATGGCTACACCTTC	CASSEMDRSHGYTF
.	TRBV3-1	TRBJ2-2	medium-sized	TGTGCCAGCACGAAGGGAACGGTATCCGGGGAGCTGTTTTTT	CASTKGTVSGELFF
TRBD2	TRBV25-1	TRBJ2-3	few	TGTGCCAGCACTCCAAGCTGGATCCATCTAGCGGGAGGGCGCCCGGCAGATACGCAGTATTTT	CASTPSWIHLAGGRPADTQYF
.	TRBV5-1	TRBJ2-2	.	TGCGCCAGCAGGCTATCAGGGTGCATGAACACCGGGGAGCTGTTTTTT	CASRLSGCMNTGELFF
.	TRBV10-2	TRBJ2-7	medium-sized	TGCGCCAGCAGGGGGGACCGCTACGAGCAGTACTTC	CASRGDRYEQYF
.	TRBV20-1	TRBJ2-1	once	TGCAGTGCTAGCTGGGGCAGGGATGAGCAGTTCTTC	CSASWGRDEQFF
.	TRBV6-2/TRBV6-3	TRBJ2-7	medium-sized	TGTGCCAGCATGGGTAGCTACGAGCAGTACTTC	CASMGSYEQYF
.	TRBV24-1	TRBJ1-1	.	TGTGCCACCAGTGATTTGAGGGATCATCACACTGAAGCTTTCTTT	CATSDLRDHHTEAFF
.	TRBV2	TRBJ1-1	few	TGTGCCAGCAGTGCTCGGGTCTATAAAGCTTTCTTT	CASSARVYKAFF
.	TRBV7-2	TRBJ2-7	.	TGTGCCAGCAGCCACAGACAGGGAGGAGGCGAGCAGTACTTC	CASSHRQGGGEQYF
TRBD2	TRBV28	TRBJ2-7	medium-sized	TGTGCCAGCAGCGACAGCGGGAGTTTCTACGAGCAGTACTTC	CASSDSGSFYEQYF
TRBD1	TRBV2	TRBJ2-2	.	TGTTCCAGCAGTCCGACAGGGGGAGATGTCGGGGAGCTGTTTTTT	CSSSPTGGDVGELFF
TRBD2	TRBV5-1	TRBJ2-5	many	TGCGCCAGCAGCTTGTTGAGTGGGAGGGAAGAGACCCAGTACTTC	CASSLLSGREETQYF
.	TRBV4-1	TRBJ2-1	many	TGCGCCAGCAGCCAACAGTATAGGCATGAGCAGTTCTTC	CASSQQYRHEQFF
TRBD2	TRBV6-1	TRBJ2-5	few	TGTGCCAGCAGTGAATCCGCGGGAGGCGGGGAGACCCAGTACTTC	CASSESAGGGETQYF
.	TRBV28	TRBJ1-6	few	TGTGCCAGCACCACCGGAGGGGGGGTTTCACCCCTCCACTTT	CASTTGGGVSPLHF
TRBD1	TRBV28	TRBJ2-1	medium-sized	TGTGCCAGCAGTTTATTCCTATCGTGGGACAGGGGCCATGAGCAGTTCTTC	CASSLFLSWDRGHEQFF
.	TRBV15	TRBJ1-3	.	TGTGCCACCAGCCGAAGCAGGGGTTCTGGAAACACCATATATTTT	CATSRSRGSGNTIYF
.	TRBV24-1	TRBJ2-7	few	TGTGCCACCAGTGATGGGCCGGGGGACTCCTACGAGCAGTACTTC	CATSDGPGDSYEQYF
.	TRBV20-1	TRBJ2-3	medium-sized	TGCAGTGCTAGAGGCGTAGCGGACGTCCCCACAGATACGCAGTATTTT	CSARGVADVPTDTQYF
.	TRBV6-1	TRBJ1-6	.	TGTGCCAGCAGTGAGTCTTTAGTGGGTAATTCACCCCTCCACTTT	CASSESLVGNSPLHF
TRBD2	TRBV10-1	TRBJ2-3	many	TGCGCCAGCAGTGAAGTTAGCGGGAGGGCCACAGATACGCAGTATTTT	CASSEVSGRATDTQYF
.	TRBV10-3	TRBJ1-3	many	TGTGCCATCAGTGAGTCGTCGTCCGGAAACACCATATATTTT	CAISESSSGNTIYF
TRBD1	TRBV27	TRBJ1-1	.	TGTGCCAGCAGTTTCCGTGGGACAGGGAAAGGGAACACTGAAGCTTTCTTT	CASSFRGTGKGNTEAFF
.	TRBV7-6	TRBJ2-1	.	TGTGCCAGCAGCTTAGATCAGCGTGGTGCCGGCTCGGGAGACCTTTACAATGAGCAGTTCTTC	CASSLDQRGAGSGDLYNEQFF
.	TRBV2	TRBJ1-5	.	TGTGCCAGCAGTCAAATCAGAGAATTAAATCAGCCCCAGCATTTT	CASSQIRELNQPQHF